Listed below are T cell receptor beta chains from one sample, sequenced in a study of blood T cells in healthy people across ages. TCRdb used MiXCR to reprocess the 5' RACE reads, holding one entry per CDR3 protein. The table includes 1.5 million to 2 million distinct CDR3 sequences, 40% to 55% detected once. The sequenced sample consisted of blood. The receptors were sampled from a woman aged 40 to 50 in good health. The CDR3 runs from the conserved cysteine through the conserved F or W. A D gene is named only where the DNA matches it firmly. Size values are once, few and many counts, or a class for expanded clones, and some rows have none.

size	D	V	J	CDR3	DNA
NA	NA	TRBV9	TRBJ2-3	CASSVAGQARGTQYF	TGTGCCAGCAGCGTAGCTGGGCAGGCACGAGGTACGCAGTATTTT
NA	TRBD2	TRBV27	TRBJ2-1	CASRPTSGEFNEQFF	TGTGCCAGCAGACCGACTAGCGGGGAATTCAATGAGCAGTTCTTC
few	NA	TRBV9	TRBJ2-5	CASSVAPIPRETQYF	TGTGCCAGCAGCGTAGCGCCAATCCCGAGAGAGACCCAGTACTTC
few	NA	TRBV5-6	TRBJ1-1	CASSLASARTEAFF	TGTGCCAGCAGCTTGGCCTCCGCGAGAACTGAAGCTTTCTTT
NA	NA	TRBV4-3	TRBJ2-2	CASSQDSIGGAANTGELFF	TGCGCCAGCAGCCAAGACTCTATAGGGGGGGCCGCGAACACCGGGGAGCTGTTTTTT
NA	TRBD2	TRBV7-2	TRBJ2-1	CASSNGGADEQFF	TGTGCCAGCAGCAACGGGGGGGCGGATGAGCAGTTCTTC
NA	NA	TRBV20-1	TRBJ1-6	CSARVRTALLSPLHF	TGCAGTGCTAGAGTTAGGACAGCCCTACTTTCACCCCTCCACTTT
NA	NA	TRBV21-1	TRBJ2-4	CASSNPGRRDRRLAKNIQYF	TGTGCCAGCAGCAACCCCGGACGAAGGGACAGGAGGCTTGCCAAAAACATTCAGTACTTC
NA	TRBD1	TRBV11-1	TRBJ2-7	CASSYRGDTYEQYF	TGTGCCAGCAGTTACAGGGGGGACACCTACGAGCAGTACTTC
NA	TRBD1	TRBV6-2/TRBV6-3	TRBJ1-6	CASRTGAGNSPLHF	TGTGCCAGCAGGACAGGGGCCGGCAATTCACCCCTCCACTTT